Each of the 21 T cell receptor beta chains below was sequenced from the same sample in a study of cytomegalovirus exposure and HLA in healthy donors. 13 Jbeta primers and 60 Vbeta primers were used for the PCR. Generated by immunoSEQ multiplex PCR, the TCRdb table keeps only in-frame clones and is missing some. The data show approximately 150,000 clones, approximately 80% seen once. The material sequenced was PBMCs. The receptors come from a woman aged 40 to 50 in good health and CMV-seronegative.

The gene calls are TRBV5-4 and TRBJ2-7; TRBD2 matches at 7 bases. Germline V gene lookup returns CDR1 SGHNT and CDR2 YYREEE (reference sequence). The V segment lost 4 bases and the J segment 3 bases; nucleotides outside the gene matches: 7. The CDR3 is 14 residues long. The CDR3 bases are TGTGCCAGCAGCACCACTAGCGCGAACTACGAGCAGTACTTC. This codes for CASSTTSANYEQYF. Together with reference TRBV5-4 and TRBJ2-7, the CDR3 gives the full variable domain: ETGVTQSPTHLIKTRGQQVTLRCSSQSGHNTVSWYQQALGQGPQFIFQYYREEENGRGNFPPRFSGLQFPNYSSELNVNALELDDSALYLCASSTTSANYEQYFGPGTRLTVT.

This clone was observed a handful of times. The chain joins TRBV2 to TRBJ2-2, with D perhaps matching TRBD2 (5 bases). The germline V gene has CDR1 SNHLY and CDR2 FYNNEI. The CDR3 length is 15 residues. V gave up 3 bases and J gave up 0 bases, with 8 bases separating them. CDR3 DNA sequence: TGTGCCAGCAGTGACGGGATCGCGAACACCGGGGAGCTGTTTTTT. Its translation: CASSDGIANTGELFF.

The CDR3 loop is CASRPQGGGYGYTF. CDR3 nucleotides: TGTGCCAGTAGGCCCCAGGGAGGGGGCTATGGCTACACCTTC. J is TRBJ1-2 and V is TRBV19, with a weak D call TRBD1 (6 bases). Germline values: CDR1 LNHDA, CDR2 SQIVND (reference sequence). This CDR3 has 14 amino acids. Between the trimmed V and J ends, which lost 6 bases and 4 bases, there was a span of 15 bases.

The CDR3 here is CASSATGFNIQYF. In nucleotides, the CDR3 is TGTGCCAGCAGCGCGACAGGGTTTAACATTCAGTACTTC. The chain couples TRBV7-2 to TRBJ2-4, with 7 bases matching TRBD1. The CDR3 is 13 amino acids. Unmatched junction bases numbered 5, after V lost 5 bases and J lost 7 bases. Germline V gives CDR1 SGHTA, CDR2 FQGNSA.

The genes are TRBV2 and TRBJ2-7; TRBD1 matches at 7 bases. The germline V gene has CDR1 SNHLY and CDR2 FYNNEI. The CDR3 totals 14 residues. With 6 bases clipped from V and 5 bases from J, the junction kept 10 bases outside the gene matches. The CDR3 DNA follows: TGTGCCAGCAGGCCGACAGGGAGCAATAACGAGCAGTACTTC. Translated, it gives CASRPTGSNNEQYF.

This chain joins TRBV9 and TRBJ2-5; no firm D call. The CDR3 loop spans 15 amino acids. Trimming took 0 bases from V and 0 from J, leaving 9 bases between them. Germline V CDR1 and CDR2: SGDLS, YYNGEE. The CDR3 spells CASSVGVSDQETQYF. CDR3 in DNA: TGTGCCAGCAGCGTAGGAGTGTCCGACCAAGAGACCCAGTACTTC. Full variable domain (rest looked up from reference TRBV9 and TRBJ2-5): DSGVTQTPKHLITATGQRVTLRCSPRSGDLSVYWYQQSLDQGLQFLIQYYNGEERAKGNILERFSAQQFPDLHSELNLSSLELGDSALYFCASSVGVSDQETQYFGPGTRLLVL.

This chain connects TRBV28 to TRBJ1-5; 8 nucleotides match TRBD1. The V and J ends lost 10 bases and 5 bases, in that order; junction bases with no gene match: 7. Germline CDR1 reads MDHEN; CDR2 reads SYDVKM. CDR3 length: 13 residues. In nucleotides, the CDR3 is TGTGCCACCCTGGACAGGGTGTATCAGCCCCAGCATTTT. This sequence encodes CATLDRVYQPQHF.

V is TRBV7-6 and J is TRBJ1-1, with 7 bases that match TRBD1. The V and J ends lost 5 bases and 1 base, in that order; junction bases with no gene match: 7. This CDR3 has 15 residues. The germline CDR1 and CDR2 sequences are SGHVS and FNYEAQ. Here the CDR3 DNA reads TGTGCCAGCAGCCCACAGGGGAGTGCGAACACTGAAGCTTTCTTT. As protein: CASSPQGSANTEAFF.

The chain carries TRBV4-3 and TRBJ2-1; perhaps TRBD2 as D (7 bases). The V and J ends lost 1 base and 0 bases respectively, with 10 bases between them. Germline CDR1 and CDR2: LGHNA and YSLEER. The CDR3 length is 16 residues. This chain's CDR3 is CASSQGGGYSYNEQFF. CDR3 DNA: TGCGCCAGCAGCCAAGGGGGGGGCTACTCCTACAATGAGCAGTTCTTC.

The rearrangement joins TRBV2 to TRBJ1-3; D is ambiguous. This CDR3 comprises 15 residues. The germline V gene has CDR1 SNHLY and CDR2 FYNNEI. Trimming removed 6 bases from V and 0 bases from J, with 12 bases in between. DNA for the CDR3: TGTGCCAGCAGAAACGTTATGAGCTCTGGAAACACCATATATTTT. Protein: CASRNVMSSGNTIYF.

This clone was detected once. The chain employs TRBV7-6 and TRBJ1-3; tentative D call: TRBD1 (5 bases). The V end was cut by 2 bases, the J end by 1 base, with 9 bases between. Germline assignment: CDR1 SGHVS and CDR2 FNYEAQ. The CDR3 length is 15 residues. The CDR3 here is CASSLFAGSGNTIYF. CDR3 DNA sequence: TGTGCCAGCAGCTTATTTGCAGGGTCTGGAAACACCATATATTTT.

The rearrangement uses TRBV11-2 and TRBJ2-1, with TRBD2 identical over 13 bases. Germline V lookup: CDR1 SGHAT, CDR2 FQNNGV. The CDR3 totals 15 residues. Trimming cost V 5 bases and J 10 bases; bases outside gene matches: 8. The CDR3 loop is CASSRLAGGLGEQFF. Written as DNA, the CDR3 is TGTGCCAGCAGCAGACTAGCGGGAGGCCTCGGGGAGCAGTTCTTC. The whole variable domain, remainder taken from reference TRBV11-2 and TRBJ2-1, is EAGVAQSPRYKIIEKRQSVAFWCNPISGHATLYWYQQILGQGPKLLIQFQNNGVVDDSQLPKDRFSAERLKGVDSTLKIQPAKLEDSAVYLCASSRLAGGLGEQFFGPGTRLTVL.

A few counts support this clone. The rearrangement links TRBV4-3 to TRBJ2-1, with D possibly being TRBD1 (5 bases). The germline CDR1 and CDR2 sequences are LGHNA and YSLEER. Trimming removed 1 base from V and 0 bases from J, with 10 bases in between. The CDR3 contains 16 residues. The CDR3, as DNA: TGCGCCAGCAGCCAAGTTCGACAGACCTCCTACAATGAGCAGTTCTTC. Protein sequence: CASSQVRQTSYNEQFF.

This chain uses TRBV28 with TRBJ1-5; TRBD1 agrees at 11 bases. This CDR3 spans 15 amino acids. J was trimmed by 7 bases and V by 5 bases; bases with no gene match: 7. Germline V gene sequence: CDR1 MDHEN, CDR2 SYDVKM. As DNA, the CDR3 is TGTGCCAGCAGTCCCGGGGACAGGGGGGTGCAGCCCCAGCATTTT. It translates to CASSPGDRGVQPQHF.

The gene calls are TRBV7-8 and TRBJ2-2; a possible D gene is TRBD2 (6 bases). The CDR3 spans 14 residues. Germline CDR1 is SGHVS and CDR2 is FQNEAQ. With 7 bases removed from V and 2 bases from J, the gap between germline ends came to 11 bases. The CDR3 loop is CASKGLGNTGELFF. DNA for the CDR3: TGTGCCAGCAAGGGACTTGGAAACACCGGGGAGCTGTTTTTT.

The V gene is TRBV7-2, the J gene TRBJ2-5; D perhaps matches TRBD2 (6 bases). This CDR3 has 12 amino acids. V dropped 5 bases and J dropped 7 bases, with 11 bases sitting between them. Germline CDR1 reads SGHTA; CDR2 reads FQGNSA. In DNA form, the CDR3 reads TGTGCCAGCAGCCTAGTTAGCGGGACCCAGTACTTC. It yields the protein CASSLVSGTQYF.

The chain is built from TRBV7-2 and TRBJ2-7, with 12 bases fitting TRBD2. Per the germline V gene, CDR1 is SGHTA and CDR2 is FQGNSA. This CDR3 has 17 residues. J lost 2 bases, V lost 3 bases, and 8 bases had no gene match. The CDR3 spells CASSFTGTSGLTYEQYF. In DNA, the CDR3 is TGTGCCAGCAGCTTTACCGGGACTAGCGGGCTAACCTACGAGCAGTACTTC.

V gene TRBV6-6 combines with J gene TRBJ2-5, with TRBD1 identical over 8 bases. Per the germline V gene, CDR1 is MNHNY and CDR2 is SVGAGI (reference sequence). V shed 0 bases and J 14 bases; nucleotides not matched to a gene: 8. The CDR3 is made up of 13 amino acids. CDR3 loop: CASSYSNRQGSYF. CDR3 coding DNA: TGTGCCAGCAGTTACTCGAACAGACAGGGGAGTTACTTC.

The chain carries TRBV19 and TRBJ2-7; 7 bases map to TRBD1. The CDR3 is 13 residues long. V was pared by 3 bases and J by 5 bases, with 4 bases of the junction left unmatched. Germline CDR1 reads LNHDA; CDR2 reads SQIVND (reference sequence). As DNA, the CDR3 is TGTGCCAGTAGTATGAGGGGGCTCAACGAGCAGTACTTC. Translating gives CASSMRGLNEQYF. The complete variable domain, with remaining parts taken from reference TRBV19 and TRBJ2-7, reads DGGITQSPKYLFRKEGQNVTLSCEQNLNHDAMYWYRQDPGQGLRLIYYSQIVNDFQKGDIAEGYSVSREKKESFPLTVTSAQKNPTAFYLCASSMRGLNEQYFGPGTRLTVT.

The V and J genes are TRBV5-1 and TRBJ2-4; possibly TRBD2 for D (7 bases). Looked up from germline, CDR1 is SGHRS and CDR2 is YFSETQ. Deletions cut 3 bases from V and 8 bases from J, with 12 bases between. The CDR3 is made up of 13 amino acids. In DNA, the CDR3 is TGCGCCAGCAGCTCGGGGGGCGGGGACATTCAGTACTTC. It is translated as CASSSGGGDIQYF.

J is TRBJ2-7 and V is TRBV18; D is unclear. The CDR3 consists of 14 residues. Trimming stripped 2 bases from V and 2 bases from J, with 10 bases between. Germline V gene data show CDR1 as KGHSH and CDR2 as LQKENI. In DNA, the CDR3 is TGTGCCAGCTCACCAAGTTCCACAGCCTACGAGCAGTACTTC. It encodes CASSPSSTAYEQYF.